Listed here is a single T cell receptor (beta chain). These data come from a study of blood T cell repertoires in COVID-19. Study-level background: Specimens from acute and convalescent COVID-19 originated in the United States, Italy and Spain. PBMCs, B-cell-depleted T cells, or T cells were the source of the cDNA or gDNA that made up the material.

In the source study's methods: Amplification of reference gene primers was used by the study to estimate nucleated cell counts. Some clones are missing from TCRdb's copy, which holds only in-frame ones; the method was immunoSEQ multiplex PCR. V, J and clone size were drawn from that table, and D and trimming were deduced from the DNA. The sample carries about 140,000 clones, about four fifths recorded once. The sequencing input was peripheral blood. The TCR was taken from a human donor in a cohort sampled during active COVID-19.

The CDR3 region has the DNA TGTGCCAGCAGTTTGCTAGGGACTAGCGGGAGAACCTACAATGAGCAGTTCTTC. Encoded protein: CASSLLGTSGRTYNEQFF. The chain carries TRBV28 and TRBJ2-1, with TRBD2 matching over 14 bases. The CDR3 has 18 residues. V trimming: 3 bases; J trimming: 2 bases; junction bases outside the gene matches: 6. Germline CDR1 is MDHEN and CDR2 is SYDVKM.